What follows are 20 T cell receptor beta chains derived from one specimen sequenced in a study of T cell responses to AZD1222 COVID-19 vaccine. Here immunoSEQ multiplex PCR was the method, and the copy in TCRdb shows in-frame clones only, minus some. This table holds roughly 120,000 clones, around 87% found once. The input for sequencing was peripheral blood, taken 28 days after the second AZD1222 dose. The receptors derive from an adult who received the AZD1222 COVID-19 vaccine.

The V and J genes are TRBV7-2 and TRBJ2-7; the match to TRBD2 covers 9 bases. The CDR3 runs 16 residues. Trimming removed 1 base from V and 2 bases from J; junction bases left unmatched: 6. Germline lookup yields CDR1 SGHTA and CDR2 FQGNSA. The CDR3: CASSLVSVAGAYEQYF. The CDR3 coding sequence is TGTGCCAGCAGCTTAGTTAGTGTAGCGGGGGCCTACGAGCAGTACTTC. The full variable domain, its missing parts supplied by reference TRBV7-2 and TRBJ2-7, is GAGVSQSPSNKVTEKGKDVELRCDPISGHTALYWYRQSLGQGLEFLIYFQGNSAPDKSGLPSDRFSAERTGGSVSTLTIQRTQQEDSAVYLCASSLVSVAGAYEQYFGPGTRLTVT.

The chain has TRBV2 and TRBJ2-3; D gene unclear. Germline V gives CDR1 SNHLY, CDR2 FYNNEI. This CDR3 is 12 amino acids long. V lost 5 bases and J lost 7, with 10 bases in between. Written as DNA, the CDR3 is TGTGCCAGCAGTCCTAGAGGAAATACGCAGTATTTT. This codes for CASSPRGNTQYF. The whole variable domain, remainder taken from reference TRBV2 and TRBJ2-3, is EPEVTQTPSHQVTQMGQEVILRCVPISNHLYFYWYRQILGQKVEFLVSFYNNEISEKSEIFDDQFSVERPDGSNFTLKIRSTKLEDSAMYFCASSPRGNTQYFGPGTRLTVL.

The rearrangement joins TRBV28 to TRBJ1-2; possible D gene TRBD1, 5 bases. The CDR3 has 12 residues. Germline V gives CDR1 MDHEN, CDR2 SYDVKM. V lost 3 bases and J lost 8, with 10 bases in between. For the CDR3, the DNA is TGTGCCAGCAGTTTCGGGAGGGGCGGCTACACCTTC. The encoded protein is CASSFGRGGYTF.

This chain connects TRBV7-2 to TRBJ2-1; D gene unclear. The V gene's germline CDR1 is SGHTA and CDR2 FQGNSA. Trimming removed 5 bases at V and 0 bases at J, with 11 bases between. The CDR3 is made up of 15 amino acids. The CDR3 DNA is TGTGCCAGCAGCCGGGCCGTAAGCTCCTACAATGAGCAGTTCTTC. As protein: CASSRAVSSYNEQFF.

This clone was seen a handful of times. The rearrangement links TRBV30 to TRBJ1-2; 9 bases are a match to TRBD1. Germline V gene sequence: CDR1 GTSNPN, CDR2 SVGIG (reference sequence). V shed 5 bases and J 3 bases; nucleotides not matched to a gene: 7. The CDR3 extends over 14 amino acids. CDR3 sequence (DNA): TGTGCCTGGGGCAGACAGGGGGAGGACTATGGCTACACCTTC. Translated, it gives CAWGRQGEDYGYTF.

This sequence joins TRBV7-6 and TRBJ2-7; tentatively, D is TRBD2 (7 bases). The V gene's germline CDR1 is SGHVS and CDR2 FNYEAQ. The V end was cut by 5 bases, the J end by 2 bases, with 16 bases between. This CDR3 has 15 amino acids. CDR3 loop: CASSPLGGAAYEQYF. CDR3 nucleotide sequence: TGTGCCAGCAGCCCCTTGGGGGGGGCAGCCTACGAGCAGTACTTC.

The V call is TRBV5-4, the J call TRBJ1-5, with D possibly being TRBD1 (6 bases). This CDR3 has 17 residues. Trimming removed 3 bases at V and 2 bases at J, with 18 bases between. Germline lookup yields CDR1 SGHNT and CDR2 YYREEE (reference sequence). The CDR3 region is CASSSGGPSSRNQPQHF. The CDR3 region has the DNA TGTGCCAGCAGCTCCGGGGGCCCTTCTTCGCGCAATCAGCCCCAGCATTTT.

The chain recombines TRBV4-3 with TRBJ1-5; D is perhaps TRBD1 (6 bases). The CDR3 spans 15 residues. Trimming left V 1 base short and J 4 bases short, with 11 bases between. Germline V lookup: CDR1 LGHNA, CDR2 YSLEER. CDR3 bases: TGCGCCAGCAGCCAAGTACAGGGACAAAATCAGCCCCAGCATTTT. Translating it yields CASSQVQGQNQPQHF.

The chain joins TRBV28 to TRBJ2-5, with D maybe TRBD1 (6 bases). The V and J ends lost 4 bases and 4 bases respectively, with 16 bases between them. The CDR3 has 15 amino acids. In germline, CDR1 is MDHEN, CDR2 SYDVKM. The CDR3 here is CASSSPQGRIETQYF. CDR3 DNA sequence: TGTGCCAGCAGTTCCCCCCAGGGGCGCATAGAGACCCAGTACTTC.

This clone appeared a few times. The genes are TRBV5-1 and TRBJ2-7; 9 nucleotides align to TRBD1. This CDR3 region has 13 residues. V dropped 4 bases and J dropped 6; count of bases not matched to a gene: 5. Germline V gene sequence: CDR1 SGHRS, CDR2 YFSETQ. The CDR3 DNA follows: TGCGCCAGCAGCCGGGACAGGGCAAGCGAGCAGTACTTC. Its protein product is CASSRDRASEQYF.

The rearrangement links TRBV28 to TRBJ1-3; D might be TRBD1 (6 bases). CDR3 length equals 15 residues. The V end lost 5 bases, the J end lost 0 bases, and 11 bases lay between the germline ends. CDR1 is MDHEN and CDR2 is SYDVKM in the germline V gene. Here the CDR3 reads CASSGGQPSGNTIYF. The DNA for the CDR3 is TGTGCCAGCAGTGGCGGACAGCCCTCTGGAAACACCATATATTTT.

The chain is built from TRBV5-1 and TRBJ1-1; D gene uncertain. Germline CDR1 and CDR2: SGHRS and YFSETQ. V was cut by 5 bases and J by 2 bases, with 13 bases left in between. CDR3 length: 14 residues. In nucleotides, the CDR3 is TGCGCCAGCAGTACCGGCGACGGTAACACTGAAGCTTTCTTT. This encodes CASSTGDGNTEAFF.

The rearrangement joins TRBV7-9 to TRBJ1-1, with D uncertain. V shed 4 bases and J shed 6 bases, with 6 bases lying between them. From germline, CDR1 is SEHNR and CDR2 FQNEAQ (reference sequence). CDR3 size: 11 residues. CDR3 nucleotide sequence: TGTGCCAGCAGCTCACTCCCTGAAGCTTTCTTT. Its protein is CASSSLPEAFF.

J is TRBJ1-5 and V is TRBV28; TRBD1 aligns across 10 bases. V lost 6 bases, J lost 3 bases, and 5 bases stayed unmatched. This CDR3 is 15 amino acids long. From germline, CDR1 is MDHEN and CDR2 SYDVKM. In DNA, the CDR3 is TGTGCCAGCAGAACCGGGACAGGGGCCAATCAGCCCCAGCATTTT. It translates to CASRTGTGANQPQHF.

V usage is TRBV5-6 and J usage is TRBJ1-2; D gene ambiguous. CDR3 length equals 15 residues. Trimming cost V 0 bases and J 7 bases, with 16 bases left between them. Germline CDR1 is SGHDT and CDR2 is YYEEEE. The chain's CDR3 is CASSLGGVYLTGYTF. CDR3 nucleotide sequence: TGTGCCAGCAGCTTGGGGGGAGTATACCTAACTGGCTACACCTTC.

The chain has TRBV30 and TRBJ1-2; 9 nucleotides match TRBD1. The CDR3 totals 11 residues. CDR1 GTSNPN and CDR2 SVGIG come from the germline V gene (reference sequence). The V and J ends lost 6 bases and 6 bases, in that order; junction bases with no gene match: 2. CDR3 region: CACGTGHGYTF. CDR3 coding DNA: TGTGCCTGCGGGACAGGGCATGGCTACACCTTC.

The CDR3 DNA reads TGTGCCAGCTCACCACGGCAGTCCTACGAGCAGTACTTC. This translates into CASSPRQSYEQYF. The rearrangement joins TRBV18 to TRBJ2-7; no clear D gene. CDR1 is KGHSH and CDR2 is LQKENI in the germline V gene. The CDR3 contains 13 residues. V lost 1 base and J 1 base, leaving 5 bases between the germline ends.

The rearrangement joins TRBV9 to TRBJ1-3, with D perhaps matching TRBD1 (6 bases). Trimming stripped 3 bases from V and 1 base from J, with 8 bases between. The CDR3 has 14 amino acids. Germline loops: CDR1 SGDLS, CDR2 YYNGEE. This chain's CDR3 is CASSEGVSGNTIYF. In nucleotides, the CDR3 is TGTGCCAGCAGCGAGGGGGTTTCTGGAAACACCATATATTTT.

CDR3 in DNA: TGTGCCAGCAGGGACAGGCCGCAATCCTACGAGCAGTACTTC. Amino acids: CASRDRPQSYEQYF. The V call is TRBV6-5, the J call TRBJ2-7, with 7 bases identical to TRBD1. This CDR3 is 14 amino acids long. Germline values: CDR1 MNHEY, CDR2 SVGAGI. V lost 6 bases to trimming and J lost 1 base; unmatched junction nucleotides: 6.

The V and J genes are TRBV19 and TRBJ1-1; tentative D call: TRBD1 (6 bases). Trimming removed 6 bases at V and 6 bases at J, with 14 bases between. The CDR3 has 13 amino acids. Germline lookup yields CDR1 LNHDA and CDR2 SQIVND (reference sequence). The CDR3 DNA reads TGTGCCAGTAGAAACAGGGCGAAGGCTGAAGCTTTCTTT. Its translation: CASRNRAKAEAFF. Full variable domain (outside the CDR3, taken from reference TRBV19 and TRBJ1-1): DGGITQSPKYLFRKEGQNVTLSCEQNLNHDAMYWYRQDPGQGLRLIYYSQIVNDFQKGDIAEGYSVSREKKESFPLTVTSAQKNPTAFYLCASRNRAKAEAFFGQGTRLTVV.